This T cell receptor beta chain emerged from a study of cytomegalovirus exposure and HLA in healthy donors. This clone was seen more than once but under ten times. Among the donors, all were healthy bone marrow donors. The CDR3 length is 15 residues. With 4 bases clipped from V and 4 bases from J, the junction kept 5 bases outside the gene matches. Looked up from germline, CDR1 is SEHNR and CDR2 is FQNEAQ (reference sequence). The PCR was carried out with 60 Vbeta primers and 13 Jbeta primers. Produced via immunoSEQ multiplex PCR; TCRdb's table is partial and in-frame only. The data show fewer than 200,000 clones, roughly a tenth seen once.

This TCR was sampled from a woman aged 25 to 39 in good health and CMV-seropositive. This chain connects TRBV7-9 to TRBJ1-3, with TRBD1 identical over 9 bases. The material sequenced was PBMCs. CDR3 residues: CASSWTGDSGNTIYF. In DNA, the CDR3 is TGTGCCAGCAGCTGGACAGGGGACTCGGGAAACACCATATATTTT.